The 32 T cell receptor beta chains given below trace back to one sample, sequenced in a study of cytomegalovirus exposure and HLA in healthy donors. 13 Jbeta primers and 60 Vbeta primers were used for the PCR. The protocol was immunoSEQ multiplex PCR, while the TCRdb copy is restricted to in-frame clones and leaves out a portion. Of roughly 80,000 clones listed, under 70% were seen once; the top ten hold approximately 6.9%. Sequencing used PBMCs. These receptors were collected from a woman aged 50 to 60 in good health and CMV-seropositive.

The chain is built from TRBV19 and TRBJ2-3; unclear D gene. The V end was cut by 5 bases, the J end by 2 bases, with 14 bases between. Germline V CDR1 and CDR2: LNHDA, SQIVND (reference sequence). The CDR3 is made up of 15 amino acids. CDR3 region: CASSPEMRPTDTQYF. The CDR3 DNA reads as TGTGCCAGTAGTCCCGAAATGAGGCCCACAGATACGCAGTATTTT.

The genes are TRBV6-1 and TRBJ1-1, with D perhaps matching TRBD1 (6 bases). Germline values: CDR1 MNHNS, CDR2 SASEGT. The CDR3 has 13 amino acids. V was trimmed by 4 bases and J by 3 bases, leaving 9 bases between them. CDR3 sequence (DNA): TGTGCCAGCAGTGCCGCAGGGGACACTGAAGCTTTCTTT. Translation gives CASSAAGDTEAFF.

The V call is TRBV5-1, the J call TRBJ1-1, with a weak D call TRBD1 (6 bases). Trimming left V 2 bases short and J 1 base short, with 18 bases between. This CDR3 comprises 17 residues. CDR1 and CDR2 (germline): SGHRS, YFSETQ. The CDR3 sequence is CASSLTISGQPNTEAFF. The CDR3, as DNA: TGCGCCAGCAGCTTAACCATTTCTGGACAGCCGAACACTGAAGCTTTCTTT.

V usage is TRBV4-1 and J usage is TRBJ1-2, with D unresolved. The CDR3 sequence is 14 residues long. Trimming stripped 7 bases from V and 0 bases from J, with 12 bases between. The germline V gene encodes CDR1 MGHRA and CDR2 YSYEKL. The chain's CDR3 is CASKQPAANYGYTF. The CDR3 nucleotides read TGCGCCAGCAAACAGCCCGCAGCTAACTATGGCTACACCTTC.

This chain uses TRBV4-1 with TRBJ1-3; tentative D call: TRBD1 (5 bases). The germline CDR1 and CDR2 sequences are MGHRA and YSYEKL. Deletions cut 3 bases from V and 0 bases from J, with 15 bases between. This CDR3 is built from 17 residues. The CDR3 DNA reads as TGCGCCAGCAGCCACCCTACCCCAGGGTCCTCTGGAAACACCATATATTTT. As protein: CASSHPTPGSSGNTIYF.

CDR3 sequence: CASSPGSNIQYF. The CDR3 DNA is TGCGCCAGCAGTCCGGGGTCCAACATTCAGTACTTC. The chain links TRBV4-1 to TRBJ2-4; D may be TRBD2 (5 bases). This CDR3 has 12 amino acids. The germline V gene encodes CDR1 MGHRA and CDR2 YSYEKL. V dropped 6 bases and J dropped 7 bases, with 10 bases sitting between them.

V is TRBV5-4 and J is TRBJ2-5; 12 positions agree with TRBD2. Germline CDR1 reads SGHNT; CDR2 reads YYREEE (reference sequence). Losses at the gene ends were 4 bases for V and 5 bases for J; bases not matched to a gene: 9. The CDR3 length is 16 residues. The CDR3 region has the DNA TGTGCCAGCAGCCCCGATCTAGCGGGGGGGCAGGAGACCCAGTACTTC. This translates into CASSPDLAGGQETQYF.

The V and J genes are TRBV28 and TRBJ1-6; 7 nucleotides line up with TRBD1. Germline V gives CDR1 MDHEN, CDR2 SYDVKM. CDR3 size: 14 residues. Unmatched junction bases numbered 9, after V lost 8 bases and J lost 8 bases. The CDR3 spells CASSPGTEDSPLHF. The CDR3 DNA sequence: TGTGCCAGCTCCCCCGGGACAGAAGATTCACCCCTCCACTTT.

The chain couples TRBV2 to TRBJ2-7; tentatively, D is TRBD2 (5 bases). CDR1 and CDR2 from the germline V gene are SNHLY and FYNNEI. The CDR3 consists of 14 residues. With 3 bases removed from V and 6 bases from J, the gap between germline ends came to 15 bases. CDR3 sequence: CASSDSQAAGEQYV. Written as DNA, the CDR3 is TGTGCCAGCAGTGATTCGCAGGCGGCGGGCGAGCAGTACGTC.

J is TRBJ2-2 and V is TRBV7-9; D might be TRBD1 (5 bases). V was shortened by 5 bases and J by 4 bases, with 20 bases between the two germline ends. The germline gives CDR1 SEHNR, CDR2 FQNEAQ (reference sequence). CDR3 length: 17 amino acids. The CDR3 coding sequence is TGTGCCAGCAGCCCCGTTACAGACAGAAGGTTCACCGGGGAGCTGTTTTTT. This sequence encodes CASSPVTDRRFTGELFF.

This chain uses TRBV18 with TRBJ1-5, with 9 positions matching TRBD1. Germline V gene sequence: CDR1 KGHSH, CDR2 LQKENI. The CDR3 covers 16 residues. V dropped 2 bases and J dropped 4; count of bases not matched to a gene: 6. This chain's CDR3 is CASSPTATGGNQPQHF. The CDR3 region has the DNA TGTGCCAGCTCACCAACGGCGACAGGGGGAAATCAGCCCCAGCATTTT.

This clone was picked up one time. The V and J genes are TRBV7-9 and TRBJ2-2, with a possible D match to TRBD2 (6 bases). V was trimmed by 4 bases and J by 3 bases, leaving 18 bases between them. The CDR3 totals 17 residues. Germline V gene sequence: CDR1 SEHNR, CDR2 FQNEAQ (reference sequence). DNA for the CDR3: TGTGCCAGCAGCTCCACCCGGCGGCGGGGAGACACCGGGGAGCTGTTTTTT. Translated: CASSSTRRRGDTGELFF.

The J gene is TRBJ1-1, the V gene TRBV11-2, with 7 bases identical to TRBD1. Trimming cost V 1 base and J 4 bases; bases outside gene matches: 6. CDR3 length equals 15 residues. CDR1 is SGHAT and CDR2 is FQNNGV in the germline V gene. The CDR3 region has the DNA TGTGCCAGCAGCTTAGTAGGGGGCGGTGGCACTGAAGCTTTCTTT. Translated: CASSLVGGGGTEAFF.

The DNA of the CDR3 is TGCGCCAGCAGCCGAGGGACACCCCTCAATGAGCAGTTCTTC. Translation gives CASSRGTPLNEQFF. The chain is built from TRBV10-1 and TRBJ2-1; perhaps TRBD1 as D (6 bases). This CDR3 is 14 amino acids long. Germline V gives CDR1 WNHNN, CDR2 SYGVQD (reference sequence). V was trimmed by 6 bases and J by 6 bases, leaving 15 bases between them.

The CDR3 region has the DNA TGTGCCAGCGCAACCCTAGCGGGGGGTCAAGAGACCCAGTACTTC. Translation gives CASATLAGGQETQYF. The chain carries TRBV7-6 and TRBJ2-5, with TRBD2 identical over 11 bases. V was clipped by 8 bases and J by 2 bases; unmatched bases: 7. The CDR3 is 15 residues long. Germline assignment: CDR1 SGHVS and CDR2 FNYEAQ.

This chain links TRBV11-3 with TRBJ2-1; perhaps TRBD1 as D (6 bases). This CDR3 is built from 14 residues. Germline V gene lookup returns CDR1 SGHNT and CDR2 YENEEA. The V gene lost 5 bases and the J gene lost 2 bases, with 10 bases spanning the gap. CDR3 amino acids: CASSQRDTYNEQFF. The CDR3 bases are TGTGCCAGCAGCCAAAGGGACACCTACAATGAGCAGTTCTTC.

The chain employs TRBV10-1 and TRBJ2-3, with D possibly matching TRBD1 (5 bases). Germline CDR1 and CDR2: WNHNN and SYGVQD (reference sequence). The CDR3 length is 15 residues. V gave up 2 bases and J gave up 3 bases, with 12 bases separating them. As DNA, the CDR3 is TGCGCCAGCAGTGAGGGGAAGACAGTTACAGATACGCAGTATTTT. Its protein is CASSEGKTVTDTQYF.

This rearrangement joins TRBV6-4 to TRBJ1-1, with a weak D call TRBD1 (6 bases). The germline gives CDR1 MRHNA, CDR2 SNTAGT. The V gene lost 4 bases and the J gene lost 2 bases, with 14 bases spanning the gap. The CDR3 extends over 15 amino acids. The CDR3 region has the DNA TGTGCCAGCAGTGTAATCGGGGGGCCTAACACTGAAGCTTTCTTT. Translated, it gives CASSVIGGPNTEAFF.

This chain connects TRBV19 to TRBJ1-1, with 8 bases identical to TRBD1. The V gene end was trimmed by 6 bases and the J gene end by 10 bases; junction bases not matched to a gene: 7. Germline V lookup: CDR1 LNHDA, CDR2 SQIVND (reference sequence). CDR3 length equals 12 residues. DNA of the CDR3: TGTGCCAGTAGCCAGGGGGCGCCGGGAGCTTTCTTT. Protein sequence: CASSQGAPGAFF.

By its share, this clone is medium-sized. The DNA of the CDR3 is TGTGCCAGCAGCCTAGGGGGCACAGGCGGTGAAGCTTTCTTT. It translates to CASSLGGTGGEAFF. The gene calls are TRBV7-8 and TRBJ1-1; the match to TRBD1 covers 7 bases. The CDR3 is made up of 14 amino acids. Germline assignment: CDR1 SGHVS and CDR2 FQNEAQ. V shed 5 bases, J shed 7 bases, and the junction held 10 bases outside the gene matches.

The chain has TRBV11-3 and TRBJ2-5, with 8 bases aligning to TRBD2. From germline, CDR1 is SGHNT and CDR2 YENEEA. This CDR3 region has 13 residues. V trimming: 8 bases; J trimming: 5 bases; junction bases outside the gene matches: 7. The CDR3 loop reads CASAAGVRETQYF. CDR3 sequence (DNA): TGTGCCAGCGCAGCGGGGGTACGGGAGACCCAGTACTTC. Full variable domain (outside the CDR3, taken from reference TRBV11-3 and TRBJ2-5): EAGVVQSPRYKIIEKKQPVAFWCNPISGHNTLYWYLQNLGQGPELLIRYENEEAVDDSQLPKDRFSAERLKGVDSTLKIQPAELGDSAVYLCASAAGVRETQYFGPGTRLLVL.

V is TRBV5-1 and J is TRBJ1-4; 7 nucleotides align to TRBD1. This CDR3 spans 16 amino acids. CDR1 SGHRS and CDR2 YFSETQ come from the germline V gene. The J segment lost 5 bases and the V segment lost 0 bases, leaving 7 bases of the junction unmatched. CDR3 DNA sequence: TGCGCCAGCAGCTTGGCCGTGACAGGGACGAATGAAAAACTGTTTTTT. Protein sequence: CASSLAVTGTNEKLFF.

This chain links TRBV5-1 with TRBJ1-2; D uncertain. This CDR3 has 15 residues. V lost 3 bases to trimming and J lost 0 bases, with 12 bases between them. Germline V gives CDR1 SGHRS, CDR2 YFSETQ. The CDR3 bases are TGCGCCAGCAGCTCCGCCCGCGGAACTAACTATGGCTACACCTTC. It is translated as CASSSARGTNYGYTF.

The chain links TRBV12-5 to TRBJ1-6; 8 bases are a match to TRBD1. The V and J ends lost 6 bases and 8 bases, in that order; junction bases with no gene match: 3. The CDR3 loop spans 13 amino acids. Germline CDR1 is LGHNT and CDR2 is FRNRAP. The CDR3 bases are TGTGCTAGTGGGACAGGGGTTCATTCACCCCTCCACTTT. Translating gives CASGTGVHSPLHF. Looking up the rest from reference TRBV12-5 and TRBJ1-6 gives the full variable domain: DARVTQTPRHKVTEMGQEVTMRCQPILGHNTVFWYRQTMMQGLELLAYFRNRAPLDDSGMPKDRFSAEMPDATLATLKIQPSEPRDSAVYFCASGTGVHSPLHFGNGTRLTVT.

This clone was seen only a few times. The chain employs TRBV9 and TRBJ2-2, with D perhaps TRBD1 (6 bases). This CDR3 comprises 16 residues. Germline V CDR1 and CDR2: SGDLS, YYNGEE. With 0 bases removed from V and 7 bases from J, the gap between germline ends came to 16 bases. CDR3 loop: CASSVGGGTAGGELFF. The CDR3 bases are TGTGCCAGCAGCGTAGGAGGGGGAACGGCCGGCGGGGAGCTGTTTTTT. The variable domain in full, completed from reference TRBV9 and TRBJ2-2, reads DSGVTQTPKHLITATGQRVTLRCSPRSGDLSVYWYQQSLDQGLQFLIQYYNGEERAKGNILERFSAQQFPDLHSELNLSSLELGDSALYFCASSVGGGTAGGELFFGEGSRLTVL.

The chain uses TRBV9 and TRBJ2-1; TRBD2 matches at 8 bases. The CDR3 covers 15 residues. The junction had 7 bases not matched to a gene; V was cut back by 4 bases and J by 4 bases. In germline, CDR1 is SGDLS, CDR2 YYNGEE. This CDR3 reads CASSIGGALYNEQFF. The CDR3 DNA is TGTGCCAGCAGCATCGGGGGGGCTCTTTACAATGAGCAGTTCTTC.

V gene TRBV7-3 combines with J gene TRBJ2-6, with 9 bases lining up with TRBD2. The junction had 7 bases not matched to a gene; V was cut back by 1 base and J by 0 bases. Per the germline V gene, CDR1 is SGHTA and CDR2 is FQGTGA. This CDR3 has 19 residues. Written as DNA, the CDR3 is TGTGCCAGCAGCTTAAGAGTGGCTAGCGGGGACTCTGGGGCCAACGTCCTGACTTTC. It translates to CASSLRVASGDSGANVLTF.

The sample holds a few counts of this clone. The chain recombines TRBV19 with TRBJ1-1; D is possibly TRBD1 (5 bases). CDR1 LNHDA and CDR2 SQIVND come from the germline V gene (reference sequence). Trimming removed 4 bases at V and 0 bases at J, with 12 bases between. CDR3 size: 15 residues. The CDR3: CASSNRRGMNTEAFF. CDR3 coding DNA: TGTGCCAGTAGTAATAGACGGGGGATGAACACTGAAGCTTTCTTT.

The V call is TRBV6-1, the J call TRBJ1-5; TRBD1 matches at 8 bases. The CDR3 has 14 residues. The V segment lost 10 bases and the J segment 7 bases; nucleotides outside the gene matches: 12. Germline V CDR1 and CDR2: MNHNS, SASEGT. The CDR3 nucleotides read TGTGCCATCAGCGCGGACAGGGCGGAACAGCCCCAGCATTTT. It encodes CAISADRAEQPQHF.

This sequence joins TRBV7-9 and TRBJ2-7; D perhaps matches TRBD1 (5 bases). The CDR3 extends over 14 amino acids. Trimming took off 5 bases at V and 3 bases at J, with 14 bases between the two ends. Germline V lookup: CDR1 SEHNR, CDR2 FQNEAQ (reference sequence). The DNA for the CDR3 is TGTGCCAGCAGCCATCAGACAGCCCTCTACGAGCAGTACTTC. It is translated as CASSHQTALYEQYF.

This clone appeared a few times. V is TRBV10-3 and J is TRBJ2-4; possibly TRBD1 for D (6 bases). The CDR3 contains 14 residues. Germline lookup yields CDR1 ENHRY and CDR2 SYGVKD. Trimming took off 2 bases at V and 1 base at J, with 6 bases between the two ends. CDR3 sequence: CAISEQGAKNIQYF. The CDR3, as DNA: TGTGCCATCAGTGAGCAGGGGGCCAAAAACATTCAGTACTTC.

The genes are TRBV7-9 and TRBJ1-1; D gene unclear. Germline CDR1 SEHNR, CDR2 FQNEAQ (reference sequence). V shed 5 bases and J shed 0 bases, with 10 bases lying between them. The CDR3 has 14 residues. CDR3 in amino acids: CASSVHDMNTEAFF. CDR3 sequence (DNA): TGTGCCAGCAGCGTACATGACATGAACACTGAAGCTTTCTTT. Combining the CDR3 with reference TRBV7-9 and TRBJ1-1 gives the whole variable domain DTGVSQNPRHKITKRGQNVTFRCDPISEHNRLYWYRQTLGQGPEFLTYFQNEAQLEKSRLLSDRFSAERPKGSFSTLEIQRTEQGDSAMYLCASSVHDMNTEAFFGQGTRLTVV.